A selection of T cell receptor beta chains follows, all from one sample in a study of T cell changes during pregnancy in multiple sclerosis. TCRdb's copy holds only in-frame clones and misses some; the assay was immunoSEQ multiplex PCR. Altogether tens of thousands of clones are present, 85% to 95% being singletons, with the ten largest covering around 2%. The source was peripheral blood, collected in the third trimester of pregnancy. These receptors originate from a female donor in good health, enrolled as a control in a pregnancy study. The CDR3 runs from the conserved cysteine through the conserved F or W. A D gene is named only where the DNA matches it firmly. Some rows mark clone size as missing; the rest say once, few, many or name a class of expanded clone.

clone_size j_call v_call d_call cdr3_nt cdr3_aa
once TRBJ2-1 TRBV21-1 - TGTGCCAGCAGCAAGGAAGCGGGGGGGGACAATGAGCAGTTCTTC CASSKEAGGDNEQFF
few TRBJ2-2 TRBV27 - TGTGCCAGCAAGGGGCCCGGGAGAAACACCGGGGAGCTGTTTTTT CASKGPGRNTGELFF
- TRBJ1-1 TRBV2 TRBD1 TGTGCCAGCAGTGATGGGTTCAGGGGGCGAACTGAAGCTTTCTTT CASSDGFRGRTEAFF
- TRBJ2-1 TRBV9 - TGTGCCAGCAGCGTAGGAGGTAGCGGAGGCCGCTCCTACAATGAGCAGTTCTTC CASSVGGSGGRSYNEQFF
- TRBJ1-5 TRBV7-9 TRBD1 TGTGCCAGCAGCCGGACAGGAACCCGATATAGCAATCAGCCCCAGCATTTT CASSRTGTRYSNQPQHF
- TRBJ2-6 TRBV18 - TGTGCCAGCTCCCCTCAAAGCGGCTCTGGGGCCAACGTCCTGACTTTC CASSPQSGSGANVLTF
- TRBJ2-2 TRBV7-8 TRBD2 TGTGCCAGCAGCCTCGGCCTAGCGGGGGGGAACACCGGGGAGCTGTTTTTT CASSLGLAGGNTGELFF
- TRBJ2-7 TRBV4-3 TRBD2 TGCGCCAGCAGCCACTCCCTAGCGGGAGTCTACGAGCAGTACTTC CASSHSLAGVYEQYF
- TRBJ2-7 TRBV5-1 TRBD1 TGCGCCAGCAGGGCGGGACAGGGCTACGAGCAGTACTTC CASRAGQGYEQYF
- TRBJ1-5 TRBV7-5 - TGTGCCAGAAGCCTCCCCAGGGGGTCGGATCAGCCCCAGCATTTT CARSLPRGSDQPQHF
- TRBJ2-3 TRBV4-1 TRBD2 TGCGCCAGCAGCCAGACTAGCGGGGGGCGCACAGATACGCAGTATTTT CASSQTSGGRTDTQYF
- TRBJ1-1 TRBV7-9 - TGTGCCAGCAGCTTAGGACAGATCGAAGCTTTCTTT CASSLGQIEAFF
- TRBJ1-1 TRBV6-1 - TGTGCCAGCAGTGAACGAGAAAACACTGAAGCTTTCTTT CASSERENTEAFF
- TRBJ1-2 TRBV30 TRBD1 TGTGCCTGCCTGGACAGGGAAATTGGCTACACCTTC CACLDREIGYTF
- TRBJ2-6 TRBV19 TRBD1 TGTGCCAGTACCCGGCGGGACAGGGGGCGCGGTGGGGCCAACGTCCTGACTTTC CASTRRDRGRGGANVLTF
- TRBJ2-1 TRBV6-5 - TGTGCCAGCAGACCCACGCAGGGACTCTACAATGAGCAGTTCTTC CASRPTQGLYNEQFF